The T cell receptor (beta chain) under discussion was sequenced for a study of memory CD4+ T cells and cytomegalovirus serostatus. Study conclusions and caveats: A US-trained random forest predicted CMV serostatus with median AUC roughly 0.9.

The sort gate was single viable CD3+CD4+CD8-CD45RO+ cells for memory CD4+ T cells. As for this clone: Its specificity is unknown.

The assay was immunoSEQ multiplex PCR, and TCRdb's table has in-frame clones only and misses some. The sample lists tens of thousands of clones; 79% were seen once. V gave up 5 bases and J gave up 0 bases, with 13 bases separating them. Germline CDR1 and CDR2: SGHTA and FQGNSA. This CDR3 has 15 residues. This sequence joins TRBV7-2 and TRBJ1-2, with D unclear. The sample comprised memory CD4+ T cells from blood. The clonotype comes from an adult in good health and CMV-seronegative. The CDR3 is CASSPMSGPNYGYTF. The CDR3 coding sequence is TGTGCCAGCAGCCCTATGTCTGGTCCTAACTATGGCTACACCTTC.